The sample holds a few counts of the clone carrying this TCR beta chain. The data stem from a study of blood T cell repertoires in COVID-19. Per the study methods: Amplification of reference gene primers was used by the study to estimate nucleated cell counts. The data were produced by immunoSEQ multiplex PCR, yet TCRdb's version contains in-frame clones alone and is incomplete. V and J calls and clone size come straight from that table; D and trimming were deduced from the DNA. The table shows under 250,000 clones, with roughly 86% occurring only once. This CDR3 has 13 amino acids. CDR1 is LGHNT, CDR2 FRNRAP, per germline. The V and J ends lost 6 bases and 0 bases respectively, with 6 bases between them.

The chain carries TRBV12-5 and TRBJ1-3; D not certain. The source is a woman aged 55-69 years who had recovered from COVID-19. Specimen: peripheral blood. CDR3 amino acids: CASGAGSGNTIYF. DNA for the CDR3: TGTGCTAGTGGGGCGGGCTCTGGAAACACCATATATTTT.